Below are 30 T cell receptor beta chains sequenced from a single sample in a study of blood T cells in healthy people across ages. It was with a sample-barcoded 5' primer and a J-beta primer mix that a second PCR of roughly 6 to 11 cycles was run. MiXCR, applied by TCRdb to the 5' RACE reads, yields one record per CDR3 protein. The table records 750,000 to 950,000 distinct CDR3 sequences, less than 70% of them present only once. Sequencing input: blood. All receptors derive from an older man in good health.

The rearrangement links TRBV20-1 to TRBJ2-2, with unresolved D. V lost 0 bases and J lost 0, with 8 bases in between. The germline V gene has CDR1 DFQATT and CDR2 SNEGSKA (reference sequence). This CDR3 comprises 15 residues. Here the CDR3 reads CSARDGSSNTGELFF. CDR3 DNA: TGCAGTGCTAGAGACGGCAGTTCGAACACCGGGGAGCTGTTTTTT.

The count of this clonotype is one. The chain joins TRBV9 to TRBJ2-1, with TRBD1 matching 7 bases. The trim removed 4 bases at V and 6 bases at J, leaving 10 bases unmatched. From germline, CDR1 is SGDLS and CDR2 YYNGEE. The CDR3 runs 15 residues. The CDR3 nucleotides read TGTGCCAGCAGCACACCCCAAGGGGGCCTCAATGAGCAGTTCTTC. Residues: CASSTPQGGLNEQFF.

This chain connects TRBV3-1 to TRBJ1-4; 8 bases match TRBD1. J was trimmed by 7 bases and V by 3 bases; bases with no gene match: 7. This CDR3 has 15 amino acids. Germline V gene data show CDR1 as LGHDT and CDR2 as YNNKEL (reference sequence). The CDR3 DNA reads as TGTGCCAGCAGCCATCGACAGGGGACGGCTGAAAAACTGTTTTTT. Protein: CASSHRQGTAEKLFF.

The table lists this clonotype with many counts. V and J are TRBV2 and TRBJ1-2, with a possible D match to TRBD1 (5 bases). Looked up from germline, CDR1 is SNHLY and CDR2 is FYNNEI. The CDR3 spans 13 residues. Trimming removed 6 bases from V and 4 bases from J, with 12 bases in between. The CDR3 loop is CASSGGPSYGYTF. The CDR3 DNA reads as TGTGCCAGCAGCGGGGGACCGTCCTATGGCTACACCTTC.

This chain joins TRBV5-4 and TRBJ2-3, with 12 bases matching TRBD2. The CDR3 loop spans 16 amino acids. The germline V gene has CDR1 SGHNT and CDR2 YYREEE (reference sequence). Unmatched junction bases numbered 4, after V lost 3 bases and J lost 2 bases. The CDR3 here is CASSYASGRATDTQYF. CDR3 in DNA: TGTGCCAGCAGCTATGCTAGCGGGAGGGCCACAGATACGCAGTATTTT.

This clonotype was seen more than once but under ten times. V is TRBV11-1 and J is TRBJ2-6; D may be TRBD2 (5 bases). The V end lost 6 bases, the J end lost 0 bases, and 12 bases lay between the germline ends. This CDR3 contains 16 residues. In germline, CDR1 is SGHAT, CDR2 FQDESV (reference sequence). This CDR3 reads CASSLFRGSGANVLTF. Here the CDR3 DNA reads TGTGCCAGCAGTCTCTTCCGGGGCTCTGGGGCCAACGTCCTGACTTTC.

J is TRBJ2-7 and V is TRBV2; 8 nucleotides agree with TRBD2. Germline V lookup: CDR1 SNHLY, CDR2 FYNNEI. CDR3 length equals 16 residues. V trimming: 3 bases; J trimming: 2 bases; junction bases outside the gene matches: 9. CDR3 sequence: CASSDTGPGGAYEQYF. As DNA, the CDR3 is TGTGCCAGCAGTGATACAGGACCGGGAGGGGCCTACGAGCAGTACTTC.

This clonotype occurred a few times. The J gene is TRBJ2-5, the V gene TRBV24-1; a possible D gene is TRBD1 (6 bases). The ends were cut back, 2 bases at V and 2 bases at J, with 20 bases in the middle. The V gene's germline CDR1 is KGHDR and CDR2 SFDVKD. CDR3 length: 18 residues. In DNA form, the CDR3 reads TGTGCCACCAGTGATTGGAGATCCCAGATTCAGGGGCAAGAGACCCAGTACTTC. Its protein product is CATSDWRSQIQGQETQYF.

On this clonotype itself: Its ends do not fully match the called genes, so a read error is possible. This chain connects TRBV7-6 to TRBJ2-1; 9 bases agree with TRBD2. CDR1 and CDR2 (germline): SGHVS, FNYEAQ. The CDR3 spans 16 residues. In nucleotides, the CDR3 is TGTGCCAGCAGCTTAGCGGGAGCGGGAGGACGTGGTGAGCGGTTCTTC. Protein: CASSLAGAGGRGERFF.

The chain is built from TRBV24-1 and TRBJ2-1, with TRBD1 matching over 8 bases. The germline V gene encodes CDR1 KGHDR and CDR2 SFDVKD. Trimming removed 7 bases from V and 4 bases from J; junction bases left unmatched: 14. The CDR3 contains 17 residues. CDR3 in DNA: TGTGCCACCAGCCCGGGGTCAGGACAGGGCTCATACAATGAGCAGTTCTTC. Translating it yields CATSPGSGQGSYNEQFF.

This clonotype was recorded many times. The chain joins TRBV29-1 to TRBJ2-7; no clear D. Between the trimmed V and J ends, which lost 7 bases and 3 bases, there was a span of 4 bases. Germline CDR1 reads SQVTM; CDR2 reads ANQGSEA. The CDR3 consists of 9 residues. CDR3 in amino acids: CSAHYEQYF. The CDR3 nucleotides read TGCAGCGCCCACTACGAGCAGTACTTC.

This clonotype was detected a few times. This rearrangement joins TRBV20-1 to TRBJ2-5, with D possibly being TRBD2 (5 bases). The CDR3 consists of 11 residues. Per germline, CDR1 DFQATT and CDR2 SNEGSKA (reference sequence). Trimming took 6 bases from V and 5 from J, leaving 10 bases between them. CDR3 bases: TGCAGTGCACCAGTAGCGGAGACCCAGTACTTC. Protein: CSAPVAETQYF.

The rearrangement joins TRBV3-1 to TRBJ2-7; 9 bases map to TRBD1. Looked up from germline, CDR1 is LGHDT and CDR2 is YNNKEL (reference sequence). With 4 bases clipped from V and 6 bases from J, the junction kept 7 bases outside the gene matches. This CDR3 is built from 14 residues. The CDR3 loop is CASSPPGTGFEQYF. Here the CDR3 DNA reads TGTGCCAGCAGCCCACCCGGGACAGGGTTCGAGCAGTACTTC.

In this sample, this clonotype turned up many times. The chain carries TRBV29-1 and TRBJ2-3; D is unresolved. Germline CDR1 is SQVTM and CDR2 is ANQGSEA. Trimming shortened V by 3 bases and J by 14 bases, and 21 bases separated the two germline ends. CDR3 length: 13 amino acids. CDR3: CSVDSQKGGYAYF. The CDR3 DNA is TGCAGCGTTGATAGCCAAAAGGGCGGATACGCGTATTTT.

The chain has TRBV28 and TRBJ2-1, with TRBD2 identical over 10 bases. Germline-derived CDR1 and CDR2 are MDHEN and SYDVKM. V was pared by 6 bases and J by 14 bases, with 4 bases of the junction left unmatched. CDR3 size: 11 residues. As DNA, the CDR3 is TGTGCCAGCAGGGGAGGGACTAGCGAGTTCTTC. Protein product: CASRGGTSEFF.

The rearrangement links TRBV6-6 to TRBJ2-1, with D perhaps matching TRBD2 (6 bases). The V gene's germline CDR1 is MNHNY and CDR2 SVGAGI (reference sequence). CDR3 length: 14 amino acids. The V and J ends lost 5 bases and 10 bases respectively, with 18 bases between them. CDR3 sequence reads: CASSRSGGDGEQFF. CDR3 bases: TGTGCCAGCAGTCGGTCCGGGGGAGACGGGGAGCAGTTCTTC.

The chain uses TRBV7-9 and TRBJ1-1; tentative D call: TRBD1 (5 bases). The germline CDR1 and CDR2 sequences are SEHNR and FQNEAQ (reference sequence). Trimming cost V 1 base and J 11 bases, with 14 bases left between them. The CDR3 extends over 13 amino acids. The CDR3 DNA reads as TGTGCCAGCAGCTTAGAGTCTGGGTGGGGGGCTTTCTTT. Translation gives CASSLESGWGAFF.

This chain uses TRBV13 with TRBJ2-5, with D possibly TRBD2 on 7 matching bases. Gene TRBJ2-7 matches the end of the DNA better, so the J call may be wrong. This CDR3 is 11 amino acids long. Germline lookup yields CDR1 PRHDT and CDR2 FYEKMQ (reference sequence). Here the CDR3 DNA reads TGTGCCACCGGGGAGGGGGACGAGCAGTACTTC. Protein sequence: CATGEGDEQYF.

CDR3 amino acids: CASSLGGQTTGELFF. CDR3 coding DNA: TGTGCCAGCAGCCTAGGCGGACAGACCACCGGGGAGCTGTTTTTT. The chain employs TRBV12-3 or TRBV12-4 and TRBJ2-2; D is perhaps TRBD1 (6 bases). V lost 6 bases and J lost 4, with 15 bases in between. The CDR3 spans 15 residues.

There are a few counts of this clonotype. The chain carries TRBV7-3 and TRBJ2-5; 7 bases fit TRBD1. CDR1 and CDR2 from the germline V gene are SGHTA and FQGTGA. V was clipped by 3 bases and J by 0 bases; unmatched bases: 4. There are 15 residues in the CDR3. CDR3 bases: TGTGCCAGCAGCTTGGGACAGACGTACCAAGAGACCCAGTACTTC. It encodes CASSLGQTYQETQYF.

CDR3 DNA: TGTGCCACCAGTGATTCCGGGACAGGTGGGACCCAGTACTTC. It codes for CATSDSGTGGTQYF. V is TRBV24-1 and J is TRBJ2-5; TRBD1 agrees at 8 bases. The CDR3 is 14 amino acids. J was trimmed by 7 bases and V by 2 bases; bases with no gene match: 5. In germline, CDR1 is KGHDR, CDR2 SFDVKD.

The chain recombines TRBV4-1 with TRBJ1-3, with TRBD1 matching 9 bases. J gave up 1 base and V 0 bases, and 22 bases lay outside the gene matches. The CDR3 runs 23 residues. Germline assignment: CDR1 MGHRA and CDR2 YSYEKL. The DNA of the CDR3 is TGCGCCAGCAGCCAAGATCTAGGACGTCGGACGGGGACAGGGACGAAATCTGGAAACACCATATATTTT. Translating gives CASSQDLGRRTGTGTKSGNTIYF.

The chain couples TRBV7-9 to TRBJ2-4, with TRBD2 identical over 10 bases. The DNA end is more similar to TRBJ2-7, so the J call may be wrong. CDR1 is SEHNR, CDR2 FQNEAQ, per germline (reference sequence). The CDR3 loop spans 14 amino acids. The DNA for the CDR3 is TGTGCCAGCAGCCAGAGCGGGAGGGAAGGCGAGCAGTACTTC. This gives the protein CASSQSGREGEQYF.

The chain uses TRBV24-1 and TRBJ2-5; TRBD2 agrees at 10 bases. CDR1 and CDR2 (germline): KGHDR, SFDVKD. The V segment lost 6 bases and the J segment 11 bases; nucleotides outside the gene matches: 17. The CDR3 contains 16 residues. CDR3 sequence reads: CATSYGTSVPYNEQYF. In nucleotides, the CDR3 is TGTGCCACCAGTTATGGGACTAGCGTCCCCTACAATGAGCAGTACTTC.

There are a few counts of this clonotype. The chain uses TRBV7-2 and TRBJ1-1; unclear D gene. V was shortened by 5 bases and J by 4 bases, with 17 bases between the two germline ends. In germline, CDR1 is SGHTA, CDR2 FQGNSA. CDR3 length: 15 residues. CDR3 loop: CASSPGGAGRTEAFF. The CDR3 region has the DNA TGTGCCAGCAGCCCCGGTGGCGCGGGTCGCACTGAAGCTTTCTTT. The full variable domain, with the rest looked up from reference TRBV7-2 and TRBJ1-1, is GAGVSQSPSNKVTEKGKDVELRCDPISGHTALYWYRQSLGQGLEFLIYFQGNSAPDKSGLPSDRFSAERTGGSVSTLTIQRTQQEDSAVYLCASSPGGAGRTEAFFGQGTRLTVV.

J is TRBJ1-1 and V is TRBV7-9; 7 bases line up with TRBD1. The CDR3 consists of 14 residues. V was clipped by 7 bases and J by 3 bases; unmatched bases: 8. Looked up from germline, CDR1 is SEHNR and CDR2 is FQNEAQ (reference sequence). The CDR3 DNA is TGTGCCAGCAAGAGAGACAGGGTGGACACTGAAGCTTTCTTT. It specifies CASKRDRVDTEAFF.

This clonotype was observed a few times. The V and J genes are TRBV29-1 and TRBJ2-5; 11 nucleotides align to TRBD2. V shed 4 bases and J 5 bases; nucleotides not matched to a gene: 3. CDR3 size: 13 residues. Looked up from germline, CDR1 is SQVTM and CDR2 is ANQGSEA. The CDR3 bases are TGCAGCGTTGGGGCTAGCGGGAGGGAGACCCAGTACTTC. Its translation: CSVGASGRETQYF.

The chain uses TRBV7-7 and TRBJ2-5; no clear D gene. V gave up 5 bases and J gave up 1 base, with 8 bases separating them. The CDR3 length is 13 residues. CDR1 is SSHAT, CDR2 FNYEAQ, per germline (reference sequence). The CDR3 region is CASSTQSQETQYF. Written as DNA, the CDR3 is TGTGCCAGCAGCACCCAGTCCCAAGAGACCCAGTACTTC.

V is TRBV5-1 and J is TRBJ1-1, with TRBD1 matching 9 bases. This CDR3 spans 15 amino acids. Losses at the gene ends were 0 bases for V and 1 base for J; bases not matched to a gene: 1. The germline V gene has CDR1 SGHRS and CDR2 YFSETQ. CDR3 DNA: TGCGCCAGCAGCTTGGGGGACAGGGCGAACACTGAAGCTTTCTTT. Translating it yields CASSLGDRANTEAFF.

The chain has TRBV5-5 and TRBJ2-5, with D perhaps matching TRBD1 or TRBD2 (5 bases each). The germline V and J ends were trimmed by 2 bases and 11 bases, with 34 bases remaining between them. The CDR3 loop spans 19 amino acids. Germline CDR1 SGHKS, CDR2 YYEKEE (reference sequence). The CDR3 DNA follows: TGTGCCAGCAGCTTTATCCCGGGACCACGTAAAACGGAGGTCAATGAGCAGTACTTC. It encodes CASSFIPGPRKTEVNEQYF.